These 8 T cell receptor beta chains were sequenced from one sample in a study of long-term antiretroviral therapy in people with HIV. A v3.0 immunoSEQ assay was performed at survey level. The assay was immunoSEQ multiplex PCR, and TCRdb's table has in-frame clones only and misses some. Here the sample spans some 2,500 clones, approximately 79% being singletons. The source material was unsorted PBMCs, sampled 0.4 years before starting antiretroviral therapy. All receptors derive from a woman in her thirties or forties with HIV.

This chain links TRBV7-9 with TRBJ1-2; D is undetermined. The germline V gene has CDR1 SEHNR and CDR2 FQNEAQ (reference sequence). V was cut by 4 bases and J by 4 bases, with 13 bases left in between. This CDR3 spans 14 amino acids. The CDR3 protein is CASSSRRTPYGYTF. The CDR3, as DNA: TGTGCCAGCAGCTCCCGGAGGACTCCCTATGGCTACACCTTC.

This clone appeared a single time. The V call is TRBV6-5, the J call TRBJ1-3, with D unresolved. V dropped 0 bases and J dropped 0 bases, with 6 bases sitting between them. The germline gives CDR1 MNHEY, CDR2 SVGAGI. The CDR3 covers 15 residues. CDR3 region: CASSYSDSSGNTIYF. In DNA form, the CDR3 reads TGTGCCAGCAGTTACTCAGATAGCTCTGGAAACACCATATATTTT.

V gene TRBV9 combines with J gene TRBJ2-1; TRBD1 matches 9 bases. Germline V gives CDR1 SGDLS, CDR2 YYNGEE. The V gene end was trimmed by 4 bases and the J gene end by 1 base; junction bases not matched to a gene: 3. The CDR3 totals 15 residues. In DNA, the CDR3 is TGTGCCAGCAGCAGCGGACAGGGGTCCTACAATGAGCAGTTCTTC. It is translated as CASSSGQGSYNEQFF.

The chain couples TRBV4-1 to TRBJ2-5; D not resolved. V was pared by 4 bases and J by 0 bases, with 15 bases between. Germline lookup yields CDR1 MGHRA and CDR2 YSYEKL. The CDR3 runs to 16 residues. Here the CDR3 DNA reads TGCGCCAGCAGCCCCGCGGTAATGGCGTACCAAGAGACCCAGTACTTC. This gives the protein CASSPAVMAYQETQYF.

The J gene is TRBJ2-6, the V gene TRBV19; no definite D call. The V end was cut by 9 bases, the J end by 1 base, with 28 bases between. The CDR3 covers 20 residues. Germline V gives CDR1 LNHDA, CDR2 SQIVND (reference sequence). The CDR3 reads CASQNLGSIMVGSGANVLTF. The CDR3 bases are TGTGCCAGCCAAAATCTAGGTTCGATAATGGTCGGGTCTGGGGCCAACGTCCTGACTTTC.

In the case of this clone: At one of its ends the junction is not consistent with the germline gene, which may arise from a read error. This chain uses TRBV5-6 with TRBJ2-3, with TRBD2 as a possible D gene (5 bases). The germline gives CDR1 SGHDT, CDR2 YYEEEE. The CDR3 extends over 17 amino acids. The chain's CDR3 is CASSQWRVSFRAETQYF. For the CDR3, the DNA is TGTGCCAGCAGTCAGTGGCGGGTTTCGTTCCGCGCAGAAACGCAGTATTTT.

The chain uses TRBV5-4 and TRBJ2-7; TRBD1 matches 7 bases. V lost 7 bases and J lost 2; bases outside the gene matches: 12. The CDR3 runs to 15 residues. Per the germline V gene, CDR1 is SGHNT and CDR2 is YYREEE (reference sequence). DNA of the CDR3: TGTGCCAGCCGCTCCGGGACAGAAACTACCTACGAGCAGTACTTC. Residues: CASRSGTETTYEQYF. Complete variable domain (other parts from reference TRBV5-4 and TRBJ2-7): ETGVTQSPTHLIKTRGQQVTLRCSSQSGHNTVSWYQQALGQGPQFIFQYYREEENGRGNFPPRFSGLQFPNYSSELNVNALELDDSALYLCASRSGTETTYEQYFGPGTRLTVT.

CDR3 DNA: TGTGCCAGCACAAAGACAGGGGGAAATGATGAGCAGTTCTTC. It is translated as CASTKTGGNDEQFF. This chain joins TRBV11-2 and TRBJ2-1, with 9 nucleotides matching TRBD1. Germline V CDR1 and CDR2: SGHAT, FQNNGV. V lost 7 bases and J lost 8; bases outside the gene matches: 9. CDR3 length: 14 residues.